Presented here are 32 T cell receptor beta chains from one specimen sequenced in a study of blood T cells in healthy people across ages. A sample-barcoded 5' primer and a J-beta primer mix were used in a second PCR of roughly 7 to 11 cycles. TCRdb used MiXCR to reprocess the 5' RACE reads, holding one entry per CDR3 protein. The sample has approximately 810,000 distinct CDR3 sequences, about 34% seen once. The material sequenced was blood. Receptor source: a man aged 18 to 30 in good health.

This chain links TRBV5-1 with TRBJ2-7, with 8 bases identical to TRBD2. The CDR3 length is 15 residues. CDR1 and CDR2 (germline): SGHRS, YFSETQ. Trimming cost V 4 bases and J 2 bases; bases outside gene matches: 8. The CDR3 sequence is CASSLRSGGAYEQYF. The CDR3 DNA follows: TGCGCCAGCAGCCTAAGGTCCGGGGGGGCCTACGAGCAGTACTTC.

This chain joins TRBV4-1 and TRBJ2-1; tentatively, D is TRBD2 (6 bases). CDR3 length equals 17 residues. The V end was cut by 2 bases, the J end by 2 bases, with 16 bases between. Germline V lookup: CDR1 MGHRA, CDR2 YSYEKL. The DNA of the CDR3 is TGCGCCAGCAGCCAAAAACCGGGGGTCAGCCCCTACAATGAGCAGTTCTTC. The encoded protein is CASSQKPGVSPYNEQFF.

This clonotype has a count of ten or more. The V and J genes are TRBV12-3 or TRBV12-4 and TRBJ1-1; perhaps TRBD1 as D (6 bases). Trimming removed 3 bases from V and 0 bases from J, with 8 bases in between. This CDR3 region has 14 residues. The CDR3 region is CASSLTGLNTEAFF. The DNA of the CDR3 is TGTGCCAGCAGTTTGACAGGACTGAACACTGAAGCTTTCTTT.

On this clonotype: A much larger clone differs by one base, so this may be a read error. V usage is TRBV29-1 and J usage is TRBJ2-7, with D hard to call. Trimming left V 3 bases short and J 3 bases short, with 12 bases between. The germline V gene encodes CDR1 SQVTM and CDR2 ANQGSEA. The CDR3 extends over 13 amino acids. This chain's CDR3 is CSVDGPKHYEQYF. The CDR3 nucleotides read TGCAGCGTTGATGGTCCCAAACACTACGAGCAGTACTTC.

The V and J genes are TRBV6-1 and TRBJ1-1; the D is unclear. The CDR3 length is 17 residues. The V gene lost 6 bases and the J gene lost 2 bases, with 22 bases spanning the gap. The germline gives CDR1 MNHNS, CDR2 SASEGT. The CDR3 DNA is TGTGCCAGCAGCCCCTTCGTGGGCCTCTTTCAAAACACTGAAGCTTTCTTT. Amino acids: CASSPFVGLFQNTEAFF.

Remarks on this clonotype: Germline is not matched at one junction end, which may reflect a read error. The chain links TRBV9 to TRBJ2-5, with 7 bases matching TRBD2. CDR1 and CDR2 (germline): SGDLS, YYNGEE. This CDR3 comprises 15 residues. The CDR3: CASSPRDGGRETRYF. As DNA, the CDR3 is TGTGCCAGCAGCCCACGGGACGGGGGGAGAGAGACCCGGTACTTC. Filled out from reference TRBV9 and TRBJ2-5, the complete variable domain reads DSGVTQTPKHLITATGQRVTLRCSPRSGDLSVYWYQQSLDQGLQFLIQYYNGEERAKGNILERFSAQQFPDLHSELNLSSLELGDSALYFCASSPRDGGRETRYFGPGTRLLVL.

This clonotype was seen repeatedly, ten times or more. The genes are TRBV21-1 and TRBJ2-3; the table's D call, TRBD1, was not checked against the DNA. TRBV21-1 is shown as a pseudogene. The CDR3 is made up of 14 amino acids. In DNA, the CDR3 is TGTGCCAGCAGCAAAAATACAGGAACAGATACGCAGTATTTT. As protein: CASSKNTGTDTQYF.

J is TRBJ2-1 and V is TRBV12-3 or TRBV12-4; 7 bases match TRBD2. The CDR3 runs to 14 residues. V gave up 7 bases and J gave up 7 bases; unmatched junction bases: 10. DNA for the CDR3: TGTGCCAGCACCCTGGGGGGGATTCAAAATGAGCAGTTCTTC. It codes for CASTLGGIQNEQFF.

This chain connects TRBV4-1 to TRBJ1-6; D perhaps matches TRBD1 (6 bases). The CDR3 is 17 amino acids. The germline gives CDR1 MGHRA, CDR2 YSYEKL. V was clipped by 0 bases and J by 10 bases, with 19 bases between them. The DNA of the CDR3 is TGCGCCAGCAGCCAAGACCCCGGGGGCGCGGGTCGATCACCCCTCCACTTT. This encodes CASSQDPGGAGRSPLHF.

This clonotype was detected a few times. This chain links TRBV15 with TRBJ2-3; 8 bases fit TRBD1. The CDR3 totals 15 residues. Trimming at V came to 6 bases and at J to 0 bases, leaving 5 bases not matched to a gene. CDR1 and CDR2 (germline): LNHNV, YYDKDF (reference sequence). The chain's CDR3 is CATRVGDRSTDTQYF. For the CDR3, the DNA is TGTGCCACCAGGGTCGGGGACAGGAGCACAGATACGCAGTATTTT.

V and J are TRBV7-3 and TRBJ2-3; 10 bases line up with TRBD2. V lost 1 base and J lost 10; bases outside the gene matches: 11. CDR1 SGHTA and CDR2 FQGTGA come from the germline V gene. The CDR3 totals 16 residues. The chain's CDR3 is CASSLNLVAGGGPQYF. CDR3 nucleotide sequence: TGTGCCAGCAGCTTAAATTTAGTAGCGGGGGGAGGCCCGCAGTATTTT. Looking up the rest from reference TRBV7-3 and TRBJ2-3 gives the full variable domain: GAGVSQTPSNKVTEKGKYVELRCDPISGHTALYWYRQSLGQGPEFLIYFQGTGAADDSGLPNDRFFAVRPEGSVSTLKIQRTERGDSAVYLCASSLNLVAGGGPQYFGPGTRLTVL.

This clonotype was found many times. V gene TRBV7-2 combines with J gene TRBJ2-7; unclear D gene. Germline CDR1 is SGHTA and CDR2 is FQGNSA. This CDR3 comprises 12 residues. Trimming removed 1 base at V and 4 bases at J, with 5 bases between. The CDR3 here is CASSLDNYEQYF. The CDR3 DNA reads TGTGCCAGCAGCTTAGATAATTACGAGCAGTACTTC.

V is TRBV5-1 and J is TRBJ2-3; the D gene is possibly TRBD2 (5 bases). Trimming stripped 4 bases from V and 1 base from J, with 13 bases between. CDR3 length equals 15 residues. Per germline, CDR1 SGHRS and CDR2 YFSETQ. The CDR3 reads CASSLALAGTDTQYF. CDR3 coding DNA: TGCGCCAGCAGCCTAGCCTTGGCCGGCACAGATACGCAGTATTTT.

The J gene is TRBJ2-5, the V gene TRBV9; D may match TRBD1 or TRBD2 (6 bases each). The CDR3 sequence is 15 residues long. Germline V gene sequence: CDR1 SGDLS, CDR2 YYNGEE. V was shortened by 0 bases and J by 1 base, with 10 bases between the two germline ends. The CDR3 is CASSVAGAIQETQYF. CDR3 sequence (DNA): TGTGCCAGCAGCGTAGCGGGGGCAATCCAAGAGACCCAGTACTTC.

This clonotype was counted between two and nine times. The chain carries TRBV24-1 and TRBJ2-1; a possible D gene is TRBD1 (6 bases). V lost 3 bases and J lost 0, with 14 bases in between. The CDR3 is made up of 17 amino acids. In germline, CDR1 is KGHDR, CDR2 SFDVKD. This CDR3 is CATSDTGQKSSYNEQFF. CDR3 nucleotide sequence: TGTGCCACCAGTGATACAGGACAGAAAAGCTCCTACAATGAGCAGTTCTTC.

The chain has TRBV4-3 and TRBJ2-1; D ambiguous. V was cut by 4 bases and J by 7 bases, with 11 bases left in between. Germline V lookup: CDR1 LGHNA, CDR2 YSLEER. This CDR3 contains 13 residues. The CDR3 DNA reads TGCGCCAGCAGCCGCCAAGGGCGGAATGAGCAGTTCTTC. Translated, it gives CASSRQGRNEQFF.

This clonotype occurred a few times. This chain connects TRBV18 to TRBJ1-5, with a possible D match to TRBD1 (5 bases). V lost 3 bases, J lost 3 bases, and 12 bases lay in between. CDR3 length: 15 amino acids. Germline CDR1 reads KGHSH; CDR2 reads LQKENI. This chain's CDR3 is CASSPPGDLNQPQHF. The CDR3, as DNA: TGTGCCAGCTCACCGCCCGGGGACCTCAATCAGCCCCAGCATTTT.

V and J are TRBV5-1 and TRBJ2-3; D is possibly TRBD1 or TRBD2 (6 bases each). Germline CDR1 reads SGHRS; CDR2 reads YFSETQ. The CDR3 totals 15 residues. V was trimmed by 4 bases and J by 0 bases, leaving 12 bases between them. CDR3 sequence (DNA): TGCGCCAGCAGCCAGGGGACTTCTAGCACAGATACGCAGTATTTT. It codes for CASSQGTSSTDTQYF.

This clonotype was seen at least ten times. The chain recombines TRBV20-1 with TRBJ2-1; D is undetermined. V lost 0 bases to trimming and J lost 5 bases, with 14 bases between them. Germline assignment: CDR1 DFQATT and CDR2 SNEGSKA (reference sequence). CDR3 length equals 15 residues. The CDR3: CSARDRLAPNNEQFF. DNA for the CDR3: TGCAGTGCTAGAGACAGACTGGCCCCCAACAATGAGCAGTTCTTC.

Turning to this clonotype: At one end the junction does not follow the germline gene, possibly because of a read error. The CDR3 DNA is TGTGCCAGCAGTGAAAGGACAGGGGGCCAGCCCGAGCATTTT. Its translation is CASSERTGGQPEHF. This rearrangement joins TRBV25-1 to TRBJ1-5; 11 bases line up with TRBD1. CDR1 is MGHDK and CDR2 is SYGVNS in the germline V gene. This CDR3 region has 14 residues. The full variable domain, its missing parts supplied by reference TRBV25-1 and TRBJ1-5, is EADIYQTPRYLVIGTGKKITLECSQTMGHDKMYWYQQDPGMELHLIHYSYGVNSTEKGDLSSESTVSRIRTEHFPLTLESARPSHTSQYLCASSERTGGQPEHFGDGTRLSIL.

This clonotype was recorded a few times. The CDR3 region is CASSLDGGGTGELFF. The DNA of the CDR3 is TGTGCCAGCAGCTTGGACGGGGGCGGGACCGGGGAGCTGTTTTTT. V gene TRBV5-4 combines with J gene TRBJ2-2; either TRBD1 or TRBD2 may fit D (6 bases each). Germline V gene sequence: CDR1 SGHNT, CDR2 YYREEE (reference sequence). Trimming removed 0 bases from V and 5 bases from J, with 11 bases in between. The CDR3 loop spans 15 amino acids.

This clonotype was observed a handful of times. CDR3 sequence: CASMESGNEQFF. The CDR3 DNA reads as TGCGCCAGCATGGAGTCTGGCAATGAGCAGTTCTTC. The V and J genes are TRBV5-1 and TRBJ2-1, with D unresolved. CDR3 length: 12 amino acids. CDR1 and CDR2 from the germline V gene are SGHRS and YFSETQ. V was shortened by 6 bases and J by 6 bases, with 10 bases between the two germline ends. The full variable domain, completed using reference TRBV5-1 and TRBJ2-1, is KAGVTQTPRYLIKTRGQQVTLSCSPISGHRSVSWYQQTPGQGLQFLFEYFSETQRNKGNFPGRFSGRQFSNSRSEMNVSTLELGDSALYLCASMESGNEQFFGPGTRLTVL.

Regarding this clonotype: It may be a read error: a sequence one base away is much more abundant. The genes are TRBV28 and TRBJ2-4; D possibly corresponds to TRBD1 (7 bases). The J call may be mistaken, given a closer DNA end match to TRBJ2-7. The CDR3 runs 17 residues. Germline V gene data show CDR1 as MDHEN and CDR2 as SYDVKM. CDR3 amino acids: CASSFRRGDGGWYEQYF. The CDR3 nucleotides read TGTGCCAGCAGTTTTCGCAGGGGGGACGGGGGTTGGTACGAGCAGTACTTC.

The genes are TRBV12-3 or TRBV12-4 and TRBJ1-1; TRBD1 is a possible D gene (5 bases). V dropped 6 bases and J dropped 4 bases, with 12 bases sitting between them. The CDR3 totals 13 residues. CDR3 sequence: CASSVWGLTEAFF. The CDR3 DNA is TGTGCCAGCAGCGTCTGGGGCCTCACTGAAGCTTTCTTT.

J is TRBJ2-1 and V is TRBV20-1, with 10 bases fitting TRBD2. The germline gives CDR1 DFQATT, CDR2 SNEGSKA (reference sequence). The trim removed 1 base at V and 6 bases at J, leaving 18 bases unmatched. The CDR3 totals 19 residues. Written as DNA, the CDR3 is TGCAGTGCTAGAGCTTTGGGGGGGGGTAGCGGGAGGACGCCCAATGAGCAGTTCTTC. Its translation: CSARALGGGSGRTPNEQFF.

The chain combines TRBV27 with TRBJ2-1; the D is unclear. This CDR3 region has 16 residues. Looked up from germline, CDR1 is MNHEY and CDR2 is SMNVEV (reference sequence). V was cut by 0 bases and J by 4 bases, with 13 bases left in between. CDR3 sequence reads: CASSLSPPTGYNEQFF. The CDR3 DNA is TGTGCCAGCAGTTTATCCCCACCTACCGGTTACAATGAGCAGTTCTTC.

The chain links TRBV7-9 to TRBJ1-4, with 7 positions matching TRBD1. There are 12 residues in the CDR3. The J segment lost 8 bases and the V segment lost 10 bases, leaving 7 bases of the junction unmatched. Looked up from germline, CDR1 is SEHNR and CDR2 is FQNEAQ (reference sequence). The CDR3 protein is CATRQGVEKLFF. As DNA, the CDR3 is TGTGCCACCCGACAGGGAGTCGAAAAACTGTTTTTT.

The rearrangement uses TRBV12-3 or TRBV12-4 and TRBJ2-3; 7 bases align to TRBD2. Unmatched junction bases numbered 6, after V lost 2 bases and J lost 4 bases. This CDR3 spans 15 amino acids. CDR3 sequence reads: CASSLRGVIADTQYF. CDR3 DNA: TGTGCCAGCAGTTTACGGGGGGTGATAGCAGATACGCAGTATTTT.

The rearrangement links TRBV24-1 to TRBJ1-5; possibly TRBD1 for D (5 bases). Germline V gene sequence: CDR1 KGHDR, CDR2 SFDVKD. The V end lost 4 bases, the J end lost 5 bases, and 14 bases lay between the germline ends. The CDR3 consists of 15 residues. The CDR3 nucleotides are TGTGCCACCAGTGAGCGAAGGGGACCGCATCAGCCCCAGCATTTT. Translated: CATSERRGPHQPQHF.

In nucleotides, the CDR3 is TGCAGTGCTAGAGATTCTCGGATTAAGGGTTACACCTTC. Amino acids: CSARDSRIKGYTF. The chain has TRBV20-1 and TRBJ1-2; D gene uncertain. V gave up 0 bases and J gave up 11 bases, with 16 bases separating them. The CDR3 sequence is 13 residues long. Germline CDR1 and CDR2: DFQATT and SNEGSKA (reference sequence).

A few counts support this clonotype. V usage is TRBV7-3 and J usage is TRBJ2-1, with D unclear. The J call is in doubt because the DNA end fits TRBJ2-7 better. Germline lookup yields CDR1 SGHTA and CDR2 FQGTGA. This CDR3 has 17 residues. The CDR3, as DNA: TGTGCCAGCAGCTTAAGACCCCAACCTGGCCCCTACAATGAGCAGTACTTC. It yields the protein CASSLRPQPGPYNEQYF.

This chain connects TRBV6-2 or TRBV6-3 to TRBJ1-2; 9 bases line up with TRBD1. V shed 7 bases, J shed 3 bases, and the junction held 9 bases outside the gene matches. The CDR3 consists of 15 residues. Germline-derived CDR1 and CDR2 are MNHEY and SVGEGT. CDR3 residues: CASMPLGQGHYGYTF. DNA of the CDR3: TGTGCCAGCATGCCCCTCGGACAGGGGCACTATGGCTACACCTTC.